This paragraph covers one TCR beta chain sequence. The antigen is unknown. This record comes from a study of cytomegalovirus exposure and HLA in healthy donors. Overall study results and limits: The study designated 150 or so TCR beta chains cytomegalovirus-associated.

Some clones are missing from TCRdb's copy, which holds only in-frame ones; the method was immunoSEQ multiplex PCR. This table has about 130,000 clones, about 96% appearing once. The sequenced material came from PBMCs. This TCR derives from a man younger than 30 in good health and CMV-seronegative.

CDR3 bases: TGTGCCAGCAGCTCGATACTAGAGGCCTACGAGCAGTACTTC. Protein: CASSSILEAYEQYF. The V and J genes are TRBV7-2 and TRBJ2-7; D might be TRBD2 (5 bases). Germline V CDR1 and CDR2: SGHTA, FQGNSA. The CDR3 sequence is 14 residues long. Trimming removed 4 bases from V and 2 bases from J, with 12 bases in between.